This TCR beta chain was recorded in a study of blood T cells in healthy people across ages. Each donor was a healthy Caucasian individual from Russia, aged about 6 to 100. Per germline, CDR1 SGHTA and CDR2 FQGNSA. The CDR3 totals 15 residues. Trimming cost V 5 bases and J 4 bases; bases outside gene matches: 11. The study, taken as a whole, reports: The percentage of naive T cells correlated strongly with TCR beta diversity.

The use of a sample-barcoded 5' primer and a J-beta primer mix characterized a second PCR of roughly 6 to 12 cycles. TCRdb passed the 5' RACE reads through MiXCR, listing each CDR3 protein once. The table records nearly 800,000 distinct CDR3 sequences, around a quarter of them present only once. This clonotype was observed a few times. Its antigen is undetermined. Another study also made use of these data, one on T cells of mothers and their children. As that study records: cDNA was made from all extracted RNA, roughly 1.4 ug per 15 ul.

The chain links TRBV7-2 to TRBJ2-7; the match to TRBD1 covers 7 bases. Sequencing was performed on blood. The clonotype comes from a boy aged 10-17 years in good health. The CDR3 nucleotides are TGTGCCAGCAGCCTTAGTCGGGACAGCGAATACGAGCAGTACTTC. As protein: CASSLSRDSEYEQYF.